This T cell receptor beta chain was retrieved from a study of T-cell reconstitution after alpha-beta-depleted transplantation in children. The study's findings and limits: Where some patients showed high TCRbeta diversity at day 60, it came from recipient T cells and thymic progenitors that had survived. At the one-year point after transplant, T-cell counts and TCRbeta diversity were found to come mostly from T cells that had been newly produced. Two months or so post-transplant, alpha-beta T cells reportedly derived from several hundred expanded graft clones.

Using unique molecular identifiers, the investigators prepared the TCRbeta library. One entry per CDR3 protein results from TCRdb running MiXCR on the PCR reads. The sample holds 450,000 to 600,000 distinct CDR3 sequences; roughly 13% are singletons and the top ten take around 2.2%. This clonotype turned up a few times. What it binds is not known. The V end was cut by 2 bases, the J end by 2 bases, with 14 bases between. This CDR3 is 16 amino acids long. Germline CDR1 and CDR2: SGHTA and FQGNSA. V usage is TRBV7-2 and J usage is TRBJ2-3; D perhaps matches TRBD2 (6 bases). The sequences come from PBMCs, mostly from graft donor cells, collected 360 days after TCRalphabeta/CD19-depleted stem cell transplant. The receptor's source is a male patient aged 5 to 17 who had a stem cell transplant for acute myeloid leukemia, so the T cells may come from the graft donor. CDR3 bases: TGTGCCAGCAGCTTATTTGGGCTAGCGCACACAGATACGCAGTATTTT. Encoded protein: CASSLFGLAHTDTQYF.